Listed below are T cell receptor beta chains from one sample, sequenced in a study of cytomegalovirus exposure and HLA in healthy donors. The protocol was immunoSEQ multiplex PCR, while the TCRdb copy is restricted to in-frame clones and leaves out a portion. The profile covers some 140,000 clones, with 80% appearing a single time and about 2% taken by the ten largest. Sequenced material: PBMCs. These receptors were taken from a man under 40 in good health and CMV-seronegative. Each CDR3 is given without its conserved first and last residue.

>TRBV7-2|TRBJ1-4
ASSPFENINEKLF
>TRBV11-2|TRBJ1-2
ASSLDRRLRVGGYGYT
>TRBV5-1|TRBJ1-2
ASSPQGDYGYT
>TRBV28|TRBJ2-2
ASNRDSMGGGELF
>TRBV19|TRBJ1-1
ASGVTPNTEAF
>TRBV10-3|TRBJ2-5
AISLSGSSETQY
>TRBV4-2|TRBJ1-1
ASSQFSLLLTEAF
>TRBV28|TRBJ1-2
ASRSRQGRYGYT
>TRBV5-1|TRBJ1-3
ASSNRDSASGNTIY
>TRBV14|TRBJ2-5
ASSQGLLRNLETQY
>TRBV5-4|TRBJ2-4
ASSLQGTSGRSGSY
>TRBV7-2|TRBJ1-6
ASSQNSPLH
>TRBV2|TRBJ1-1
ASSEFQGSTEAF
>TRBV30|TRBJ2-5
AWRGDGRETQY
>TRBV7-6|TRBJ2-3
ASSSGPGAGEDTQY
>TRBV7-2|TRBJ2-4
ASSPRLANLKNIQY
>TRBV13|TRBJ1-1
ASSWRTGGGTEAF
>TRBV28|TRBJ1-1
ASAGQHTEAF
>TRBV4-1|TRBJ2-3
ASSQVRGLAGQTDTQY
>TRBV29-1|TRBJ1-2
SVLSESLDYGYT
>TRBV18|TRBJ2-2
ASSPPGTGGTGELF
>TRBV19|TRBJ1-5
ASSPADSSNQPQH
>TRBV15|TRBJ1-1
ATSNPEEAF
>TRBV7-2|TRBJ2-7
ASSSNGHFYEQY
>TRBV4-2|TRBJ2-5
ASSQAAGVGETQY
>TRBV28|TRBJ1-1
ASSSSMNTEAF
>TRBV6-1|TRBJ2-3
ASSERSSGVNTQY
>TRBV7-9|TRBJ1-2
ASINKGEGRDYGYT
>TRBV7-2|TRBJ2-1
ASSLAAIGASANAQF
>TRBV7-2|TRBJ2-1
ASSFLSLVASNEQF
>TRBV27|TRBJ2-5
ASREPGLWRETQY
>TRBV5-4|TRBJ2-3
ASSPPGQGSLSGTQY
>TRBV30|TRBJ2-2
AWNLGQGGTGELF
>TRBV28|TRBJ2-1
ASTGLAGSYNEQF
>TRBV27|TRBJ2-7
ASGSPDSGNGQY
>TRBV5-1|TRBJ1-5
ALPGVNQPQH
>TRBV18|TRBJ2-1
ASSQAASAGLGEQF
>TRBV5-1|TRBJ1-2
ASSITGTQMGYT
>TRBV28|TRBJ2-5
ASSSLRTSGSDQY
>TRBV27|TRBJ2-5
ASSLWGEETQY
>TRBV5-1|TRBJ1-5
ASSRRSRGSNQPQH
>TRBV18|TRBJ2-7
ASSPATGLYEQY